The 15 T cell receptor beta chains listed next were all sequenced from one sample in a study of T-cell memory formation after mild COVID-19 listed by TCRdb under 2021. Library creation used 5' RACE. Sequencing took place on an Illumina NovaSeq 6000. TCRdb redid the processing of the public reads, applying fastp at Q25 and MiXCR, and retained in-frame beta chains. Under each unique CDR3 protein, matching rows form one entry showing the most common genes and DNA. Within this sample are under 300,000 distinct CDR3 sequences, with about a sixth of them counted one time only. About 23% of the sample goes to the ten largest clones. The sequencing sample was made of PBMCs or a T cell subset sorted from them (not recorded which). These receptors were taken from a man between 18 and 35 years old who had mild COVID-19 (a few samples of this study predate the infection). The sample titles of this study are shuffled in the database, so cell type and time point are left out; the donor was told from shared clones.

This clonotype appeared many times. The rearrangement links TRBV2 to TRBJ1-6; TRBD1 aligns across 10 bases. This CDR3 contains 13 residues. Germline values: CDR1 SNHLY, CDR2 FYNNEI. V was pared by 11 bases and J by 9 bases, with 7 bases of the junction left unmatched. The CDR3 spells CAGRTGGLSPLHF. The DNA for the CDR3 is TGTGCCGGACGGACAGGGGGTCTTTCACCCCTCCACTTT.

The chain couples TRBV23-1 to TRBJ2-3, with 8 bases lining up with TRBD2. TRBV23-1 is labeled an ORF, and its function is uncertain. After removal of 2 bases from V and 7 bases from J, the junction contained 8 bases not matched to a gene. This CDR3 comprises 15 residues. CDR3: CASSQAGGGTHTQYF. CDR3 nucleotides: TGCGCCAGCAGTCAAGCGGGGGGCGGCACTCATACGCAGTATTTT.

This clonotype was recorded at least ten times. This chain connects TRBV11-2 to TRBJ1-1, with unresolved D. CDR1 and CDR2 (germline): SGHAT, FQNNGV. Between the trimmed V and J ends, which lost 5 bases and 3 bases, there was a span of 10 bases. This CDR3 contains 13 residues. The CDR3 nucleotides read TGTGCCAGCAGCCTGACCCGGGACACTGAAGCTTTCTTT. Its translation: CASSLTRDTEAFF.

This clonotype appeared a few times. The CDR3 loop is CASSLVAGSNQPQHF. CDR3 nucleotides: TGTGCCAGCAGCTTAGTAGCAGGAAGCAATCAGCCCCAGCATTTT. The chain couples TRBV7-6 to TRBJ1-5; D remains unclear. This CDR3 comprises 15 residues. V shed 1 base and J shed 1 base, with 8 bases lying between them. From germline, CDR1 is SGHVS and CDR2 FNYEAQ.

This clonotype has just a few counts. The chain carries TRBV9 and TRBJ2-3, with 12 bases that match TRBD2. The CDR3 runs 16 residues. Germline assignment: CDR1 SGDLS and CDR2 YYNGEE. With V trimmed by 7 bases and J by 4 bases, 10 bases remained unmatched. The CDR3 spells CASRRELAGGSDTQYF. CDR3 DNA: TGTGCCAGCCGGCGGGAACTAGCGGGGGGATCAGATACGCAGTATTTT.

The chain couples TRBV7-2 to TRBJ2-3; D ambiguous. This CDR3 has 15 amino acids. Trimming removed 3 bases at V and 1 base at J, with 11 bases between. CDR1 is SGHTA and CDR2 is FQGNSA in the germline V gene. This CDR3 is CASSFRVAGTDTQYF. As DNA, the CDR3 is TGTGCCAGCAGCTTTCGCGTCGCGGGCACAGATACGCAGTATTTT.

The V gene is TRBV24-1, the J gene TRBJ2-2; D may correspond to TRBD1 or TRBD2 (5 bases each). CDR1 is KGHDR and CDR2 is SFDVKD in the germline V gene. This CDR3 spans 16 amino acids. The germline V and J ends were trimmed by 1 base and 6 bases, with 14 bases remaining between them. CDR3 amino acids: CATSDLAAGMPGELFF. DNA of the CDR3: TGTGCCACCAGTGATTTAGCGGCAGGGATGCCCGGGGAGCTGTTTTTT.

The chain couples TRBV27 to TRBJ2-5; D not certain. Trimming stripped 2 bases from V and 5 bases from J, with 9 bases between. The V gene's germline CDR1 is MNHEY and CDR2 SMNVEV (reference sequence). This CDR3 is 13 amino acids long. The CDR3: CASSLVVGETQYF. The DNA of the CDR3 is TGTGCCAGCAGTTTAGTAGTAGGGGAGACCCAGTACTTC.

The chain carries TRBV4-1 and TRBJ1-1, with D uncertain. There are 17 residues in the CDR3. The V gene's germline CDR1 is MGHRA and CDR2 YSYEKL. Trimming left V 0 bases short and J 0 bases short, with 14 bases between. CDR3 amino acids: CASSQDPNSDMNTEAFF. The CDR3 DNA reads TGCGCCAGCAGCCAAGATCCGAACAGCGATATGAACACTGAAGCTTTCTTT.

This sequence joins TRBV7-6 and TRBJ2-5; no definite D call. Trimming pared 5 bases from V and 5 bases from J, leaving 18 bases between. CDR3 length equals 15 residues. Germline V gene sequence: CDR1 SGHVS, CDR2 FNYEAQ. In nucleotides, the CDR3 is TGTGCCAGCAGCCCTGTAATCCGCCCCGGGGAGACCCAGTACTTC. It is translated as CASSPVIRPGETQYF.

V is TRBV6-5 and J is TRBJ2-2, with TRBD2 matching 9 bases. Trimming at V came to 7 bases and at J to 4 bases, leaving 7 bases not matched to a gene. CDR1 and CDR2 from the germline V gene are MNHEY and SVGAGI. The CDR3 has 15 amino acids. Written as DNA, the CDR3 is TGTGCCAGCAATAATCTAGCGGGGTTCACCGGGGAGCTGTTTTTT. Translated: CASNNLAGFTGELFF.

This clonotype showed up just a few times. The chain uses TRBV2 and TRBJ2-3; weak D call: TRBD2 (6 bases). Trimming left V 8 bases short and J 2 bases short, with 17 bases between. The germline V gene encodes CDR1 SNHLY and CDR2 FYNNEI. The CDR3 runs 15 residues. The CDR3 coding sequence is TGTGCCAGCGTGGGGGACGGGGGAGTCACAGATACGCAGTATTTT. This sequence encodes CASVGDGGVTDTQYF.

There are a few counts of this clonotype. The rearrangement joins TRBV11-2 to TRBJ2-3, with unresolved D. The CDR3 is 12 residues long. V was trimmed by 5 bases and J by 6 bases, leaving 9 bases between them. The germline V gene encodes CDR1 SGHAT and CDR2 FQNNGV. The CDR3 region has the DNA TGTGCCAGCAGCCCGAGTATTGATACGCAGTATTTT. Amino acid sequence: CASSPSIDTQYF.

The rearrangement links TRBV30 to TRBJ2-2, with a possible D match to TRBD2 (5 bases). Trimming stripped 1 base from V and 5 bases from J, with 8 bases between. The CDR3 covers 13 residues. The germline CDR1 and CDR2 sequences are GTSNPN and SVGIG (reference sequence). The DNA for the CDR3 is TGTGCCTGGAGTGGTCGGGATACCGGGGAGCTGTTTTTT. This sequence encodes CAWSGRDTGELFF. Complete variable domain (other parts from reference TRBV30 and TRBJ2-2): SQTIHQWPATLVQPVGSPLSLECTVEGTSNPNLYWYRQAAGRGLQLLFYSVGIGQISSEVPQNLSASRPQDRQFILSSKKLLLSDSGFYLCAWSGRDTGELFFGEGSRLTVL.

This clonotype was counted many times. The chain recombines TRBV5-1 with TRBJ2-1, with 9 bases matching TRBD2. J was trimmed by 4 bases and V by 4 bases; bases with no gene match: 9. CDR3 length: 16 amino acids. Per germline, CDR1 SGHRS and CDR2 YFSETQ. The CDR3 region is CASSQRGVKPYNEQFF. The CDR3 coding sequence is TGCGCCAGCAGCCAGCGGGGGGTAAAACCGTACAATGAGCAGTTCTTC.